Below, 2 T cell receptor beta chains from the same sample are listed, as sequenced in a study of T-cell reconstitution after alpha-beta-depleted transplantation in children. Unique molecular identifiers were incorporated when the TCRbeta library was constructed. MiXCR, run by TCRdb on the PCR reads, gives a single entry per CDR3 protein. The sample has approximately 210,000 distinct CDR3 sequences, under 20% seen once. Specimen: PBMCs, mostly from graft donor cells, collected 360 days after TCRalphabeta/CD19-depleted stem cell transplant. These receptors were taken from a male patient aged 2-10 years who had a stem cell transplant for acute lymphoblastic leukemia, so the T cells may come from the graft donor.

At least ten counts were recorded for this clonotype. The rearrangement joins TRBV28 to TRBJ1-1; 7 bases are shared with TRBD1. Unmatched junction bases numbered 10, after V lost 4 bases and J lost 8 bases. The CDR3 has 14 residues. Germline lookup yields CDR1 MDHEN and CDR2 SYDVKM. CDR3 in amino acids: CASSSHQGGGEAFF. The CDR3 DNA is TGTGCCAGCAGTTCCCATCAGGGGGGCGGCGAAGCTTTCTTT.

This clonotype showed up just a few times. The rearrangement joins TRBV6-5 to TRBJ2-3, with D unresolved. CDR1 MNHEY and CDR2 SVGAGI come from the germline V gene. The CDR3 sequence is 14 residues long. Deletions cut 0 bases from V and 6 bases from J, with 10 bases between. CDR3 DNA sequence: TGTGCCAGCAGTTACTCGGTTGGTAGCGATACGCAGTATTTT. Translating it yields CASSYSVGSDTQYF.